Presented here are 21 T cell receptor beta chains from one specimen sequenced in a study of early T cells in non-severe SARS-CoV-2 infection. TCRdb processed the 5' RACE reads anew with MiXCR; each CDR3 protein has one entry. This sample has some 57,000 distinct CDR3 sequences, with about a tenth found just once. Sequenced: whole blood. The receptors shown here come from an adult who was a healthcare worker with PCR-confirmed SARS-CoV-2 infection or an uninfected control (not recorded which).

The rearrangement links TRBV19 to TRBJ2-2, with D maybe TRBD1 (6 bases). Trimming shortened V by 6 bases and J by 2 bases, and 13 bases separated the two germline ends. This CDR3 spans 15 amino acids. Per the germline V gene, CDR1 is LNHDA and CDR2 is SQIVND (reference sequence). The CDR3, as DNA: TGTGCCAGTAGAGGGGGATGGGTCAACACCGGGGAGCTGTTTTTT. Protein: CASRGGWVNTGELFF.

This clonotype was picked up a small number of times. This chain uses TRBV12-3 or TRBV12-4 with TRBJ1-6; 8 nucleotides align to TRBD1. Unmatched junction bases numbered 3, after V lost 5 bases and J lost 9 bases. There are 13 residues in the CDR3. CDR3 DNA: TGTGCCAGCAGTCCGACAGGGGTTTCACCCCTCCACTTT. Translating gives CASSPTGVSPLHF.

CDR3 region: CATSVDLTYEQYF. In nucleotides, the CDR3 is TGTGCCACTTCCGTAGACTTGACCTACGAGCAGTACTTC. The chain carries TRBV15 and TRBJ2-7; D unresolved. V was cut by 9 bases and J by 2 bases, with 14 bases left in between. This CDR3 region has 13 residues. Germline CDR1 LNHNV, CDR2 YYDKDF (reference sequence).

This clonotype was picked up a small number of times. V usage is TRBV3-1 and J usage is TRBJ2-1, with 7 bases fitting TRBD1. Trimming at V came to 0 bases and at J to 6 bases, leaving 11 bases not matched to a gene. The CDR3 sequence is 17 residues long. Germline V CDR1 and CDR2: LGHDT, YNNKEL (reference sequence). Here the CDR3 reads CASSQDLFGTASNEQFF. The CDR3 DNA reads TGTGCCAGCAGCCAAGATCTTTTCGGGACAGCTTCCAATGAGCAGTTCTTC.

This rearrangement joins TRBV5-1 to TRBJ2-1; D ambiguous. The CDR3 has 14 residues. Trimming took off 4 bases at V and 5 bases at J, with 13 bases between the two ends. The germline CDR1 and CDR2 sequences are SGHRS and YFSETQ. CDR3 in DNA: TGCGCCAGCAGCACCGACCGGGCGCACAATGAGCAGTTCTTC. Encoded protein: CASSTDRAHNEQFF.

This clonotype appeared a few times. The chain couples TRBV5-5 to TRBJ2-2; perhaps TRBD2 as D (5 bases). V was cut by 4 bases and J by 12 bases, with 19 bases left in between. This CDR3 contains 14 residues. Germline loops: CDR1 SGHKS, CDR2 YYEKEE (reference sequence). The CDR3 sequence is CASSPNSDPGKLFF. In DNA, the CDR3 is TGTGCCAGCAGCCCGAATTCTGACCCGGGGAAGCTGTTTTTT.

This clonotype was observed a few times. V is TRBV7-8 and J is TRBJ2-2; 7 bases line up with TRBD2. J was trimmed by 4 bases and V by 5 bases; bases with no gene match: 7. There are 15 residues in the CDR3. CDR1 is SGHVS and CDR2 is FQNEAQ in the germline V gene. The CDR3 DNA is TGTGCCAGCAGCCCCCGACTAGCCGGCACCGGGGAGCTGTTTTTT. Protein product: CASSPRLAGTGELFF.

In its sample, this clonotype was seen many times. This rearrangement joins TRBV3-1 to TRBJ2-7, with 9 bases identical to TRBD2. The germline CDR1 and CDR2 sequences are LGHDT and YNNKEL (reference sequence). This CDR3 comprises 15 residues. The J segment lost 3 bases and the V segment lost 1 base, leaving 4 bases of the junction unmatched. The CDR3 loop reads CASSQVASGNYEQYF. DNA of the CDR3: TGTGCCAGCAGCCAAGTGGCTAGCGGGAACTACGAGCAGTACTTC.

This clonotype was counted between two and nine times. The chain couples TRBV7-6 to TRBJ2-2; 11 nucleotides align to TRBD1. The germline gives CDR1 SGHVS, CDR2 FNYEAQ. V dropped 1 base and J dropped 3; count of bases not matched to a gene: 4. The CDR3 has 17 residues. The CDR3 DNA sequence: TGTGCCAGCAGCTTAGAGCGGACAGGGGGCTACACCGGGGAGCTGTTTTTT. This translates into CASSLERTGGYTGELFF.

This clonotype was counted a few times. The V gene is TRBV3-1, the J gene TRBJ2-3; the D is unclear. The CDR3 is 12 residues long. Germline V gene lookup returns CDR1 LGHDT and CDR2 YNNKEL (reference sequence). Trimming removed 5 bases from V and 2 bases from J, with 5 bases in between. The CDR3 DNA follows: TGTGCCAGCAGCTTCCACACAGATACGCAGTATTTT. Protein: CASSFHTDTQYF.

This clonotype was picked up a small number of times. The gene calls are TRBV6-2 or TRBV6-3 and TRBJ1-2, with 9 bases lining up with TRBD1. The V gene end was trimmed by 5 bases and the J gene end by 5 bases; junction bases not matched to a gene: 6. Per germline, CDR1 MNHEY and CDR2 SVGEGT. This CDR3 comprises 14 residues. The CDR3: CASSGGTGKYGYTF. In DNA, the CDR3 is TGTGCCAGCAGTGGCGGGACAGGGAAGTATGGCTACACCTTC.

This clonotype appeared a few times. Here the CDR3 DNA reads TGTGCCAGCAGCGGACAGCCACTAGCCAAAAACATTCAGTACTTC. It yields the protein CASSGQPLAKNIQYF. The rearrangement joins TRBV6-6 to TRBJ2-4, with a tentative D call TRBD1 (6 bases). CDR1 and CDR2 (germline): MNHNY, SVGAGI (reference sequence). V dropped 6 bases and J dropped 0 bases, with 12 bases sitting between them. The CDR3 runs 15 residues.

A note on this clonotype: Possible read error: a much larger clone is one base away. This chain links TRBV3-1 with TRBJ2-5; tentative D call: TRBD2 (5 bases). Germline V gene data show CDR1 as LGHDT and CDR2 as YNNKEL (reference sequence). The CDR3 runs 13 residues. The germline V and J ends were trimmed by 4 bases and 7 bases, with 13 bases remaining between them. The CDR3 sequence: CASSPSSSATQYF. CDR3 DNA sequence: TGTGCCAGCAGCCCTAGCTCCTCGGCGACCCAGTACTTC.

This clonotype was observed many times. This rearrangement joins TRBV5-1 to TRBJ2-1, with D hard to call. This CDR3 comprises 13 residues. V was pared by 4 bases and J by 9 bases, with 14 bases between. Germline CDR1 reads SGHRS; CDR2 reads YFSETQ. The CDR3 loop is CASSLGRSSEQFF. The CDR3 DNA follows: TGCGCCAGCAGCCTTGGACGGAGCAGTGAGCAGTTCTTC.

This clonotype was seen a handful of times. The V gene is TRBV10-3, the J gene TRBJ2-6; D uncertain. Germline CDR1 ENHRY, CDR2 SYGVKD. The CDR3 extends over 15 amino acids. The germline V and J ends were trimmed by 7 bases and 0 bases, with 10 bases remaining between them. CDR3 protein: CAITSPHSGANVLTF. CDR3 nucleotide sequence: TGTGCCATCACCTCCCCCCACTCTGGGGCCAACGTCCTGACTTTC.

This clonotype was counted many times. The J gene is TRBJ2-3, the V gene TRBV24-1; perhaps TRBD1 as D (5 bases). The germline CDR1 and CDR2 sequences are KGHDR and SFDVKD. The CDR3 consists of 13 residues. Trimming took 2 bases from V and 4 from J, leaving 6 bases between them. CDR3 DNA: TGTGCCACCAGTGATTCAGGGTCAGATACGCAGTATTTT. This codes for CATSDSGSDTQYF.

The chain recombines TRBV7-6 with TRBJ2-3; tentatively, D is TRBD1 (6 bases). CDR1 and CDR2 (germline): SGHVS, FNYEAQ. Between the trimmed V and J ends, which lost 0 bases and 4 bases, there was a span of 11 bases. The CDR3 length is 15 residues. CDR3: CASSLAGASADTQYF. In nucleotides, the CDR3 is TGTGCCAGCAGCTTAGCGGGGGCCAGCGCAGATACGCAGTATTTT.

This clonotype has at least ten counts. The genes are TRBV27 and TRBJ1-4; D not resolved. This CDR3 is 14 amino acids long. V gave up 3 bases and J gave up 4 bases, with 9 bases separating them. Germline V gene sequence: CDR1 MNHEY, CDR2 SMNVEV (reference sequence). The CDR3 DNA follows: TGTGCCAGCAGTTTTCGCAGCCTTAATGAAAAACTGTTTTTT. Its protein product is CASSFRSLNEKLFF.

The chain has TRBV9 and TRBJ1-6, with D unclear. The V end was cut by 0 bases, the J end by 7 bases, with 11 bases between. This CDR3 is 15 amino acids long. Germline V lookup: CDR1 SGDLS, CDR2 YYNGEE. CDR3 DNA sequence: TGTGCCAGCAGCGTAGTAGGAGAGACGAATTCACCCCTCCACTTT. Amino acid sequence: CASSVVGETNSPLHF.

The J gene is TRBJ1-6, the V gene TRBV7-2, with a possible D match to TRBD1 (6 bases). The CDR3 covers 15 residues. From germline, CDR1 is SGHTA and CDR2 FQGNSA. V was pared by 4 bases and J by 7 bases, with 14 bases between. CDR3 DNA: TGTGCCAGCAGCTCGACCGGGACACGCAATTCACCCCTCCACTTT. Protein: CASSSTGTRNSPLHF.

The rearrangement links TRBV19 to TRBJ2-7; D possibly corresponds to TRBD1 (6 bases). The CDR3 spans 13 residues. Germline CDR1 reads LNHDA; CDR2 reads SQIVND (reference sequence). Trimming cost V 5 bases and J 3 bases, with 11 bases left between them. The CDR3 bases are TGTGCCAGTAGTGTCGGACAGTTCTACGAGCAGTACTTC. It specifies CASSVGQFYEQYF.